This TCR beta chain was captured by sequencing in a study of monozygotic twins with inflammatory bowel disease. TCRdb re-called the 5' RACE reads; one entry per CDR3 protein, DNA not given. The sample spans about 330,000 distinct CDR3 sequences; the ten largest clones claim 2%. The CDR3 runs 16 residues. CDR1 and CDR2 from the germline V gene are MNHNS and SASEGT. This receptor was taken from a human donor with ulcerative colitis or Crohn's disease, or a healthy co-twin of an affected twin (not recorded which). Material: blood. The chain links TRBV6-1 to TRBJ1-5; TCRdb's assignment of TRBD1 cannot be checked, as there is no DNA. The CDR3 loop reads CASSPIWGPGGQPQHF.